What follows is one TCR beta chain and its context. These data belong to a study of OX40 agonist ivuxolimab in advanced cancers. The CDR3 is 15 residues long. The V gene's germline CDR1 is SGHAT and CDR2 FQNNGV. The V gene end was trimmed by 3 bases and the J gene end by 5 bases; junction bases not matched to a gene: 10. Assay used: immunoSEQ multiplex PCR; TCRdb lists only in-frame clones, some missing. Of about 64,000 clones listed, around nine tenths are singletons. This receptor was taken from an adult with an advanced solid tumor such as melanoma, head and neck, liver or kidney cancer. The chain links TRBV11-2 to TRBJ2-7, with 7 positions matching TRBD1. Sample: CD4+ or CD8+ T cells sorted from blood, taken in a trial of the OX40 agonist ivuxolimab. In DNA form, the CDR3 reads TGTGCCAGCAGCTTGAATCCGGACAGGACCGACGAGCAGTACTTC. Protein product: CASSLNPDRTDEQYF.